This is a list of T cell receptor beta chains from one sample in a study of cytomegalovirus exposure and HLA in healthy donors. Using immunoSEQ multiplex PCR, the repertoire was profiled, and TCRdb retains in-frame clones only, with some absent. This table holds about 170,000 clones, around 80% found once. The sample consisted of PBMCs. The receptors stem from a woman aged 45-60 years in good health and CMV-seropositive. Both conserved end residues are part of each CDR3.

TRBV4-3,CASSQTGQETQYF
TRBV5-1,CASSSSGANYGYTF
TRBV7-2,CASSLANEGGNTQYF
TRBV5-4,CASSLGGGETQYF
TRBV7-8,CASSLGPQAVSTEAFF
TRBV6-4,CASSDSSDRGSGELFF
TRBV7-5,CVRSLTGEAGNTIYF
TRBV7-2,CASSLAAGKSNEQFF
TRBV28,CASNEIGLAGAYEQYF
TRBV7-2,CASSLGLAGGYYEQYF
TRBV5-4,CASSLGLPRLPGANVLTF
TRBV7-9,CASSLARFGANTEAFF
TRBV28,CASSLFLGFTGSFSRGYTF
TRBV19,CASSMLRDYTNEQFF
TRBV19,CASSIPTLSTDTQYF
TRBV14,CASSQVQGLSEQYF
TRBV19,CASSILTSSYGYTF
TRBV10-3,CAIRPGDNEQFF
TRBV19,CASSPQTPGANEKLFF
TRBV7-2,CASSLGRTLNTEAFF
TRBV6-6,CASSYPAGGKETQYF
TRBV6-5,CASTPTTGDQLFF
TRBV7-3,CASSLLARGDTQYF
TRBV6-5,CASSYSAGTEAFF
TRBV5-1,CASSLDGYEQYF
TRBV5-4,CASSLAGLAVNTGELFF
TRBV11-2,CASSAGRWETQYF
TRBV30,CATGGQAIYEQYF
TRBV7-9,CASSRRGTGDNGQYF
TRBV6-1,CASIWGGLDGYTF
TRBV7-2,CASSLASSGADTQYF
TRBV27,CASSLSSGVAGELFF
TRBV5-1,CASSSGGLNTGELFF
TRBV7-2,CASSLDYSGYNEQFF
TRBV4-1,CASSQDEGDGEKLFF
TRBV25-1,CASSESGQADGYTF
TRBV9,CASSPEGLLNYGYTF